Detailed here is one T cell receptor (beta chain). A much larger clone differs by one base, so this may be a read error. Study donors comprised healthy, HIV-negative adults devoid of recent acute infection or vaccination. V lost 5 bases, J lost 1 base, and 5 bases lay in between. Germline CDR1 and CDR2: SGHNT and YENEEA. The length of the CDR3 is 12 residues. Deep-level settings were used for running the assay. Original handling: In the immunoSEQ data, sequences were junction-only and lacked quality scores, so filtering differed. Clones were sequenced by immunoSEQ multiplex PCR, and TCRdb holds only the in-frame ones, with some missing. V, J and clone size derive from that table, while D and trimming were established from the DNA sequence. In the table there are around 510,000 clones, around 80% of which are singletons. The data are from a study of shared clonotypes between healthy human individuals. About the research overall: The cohort had a couple of women and a few men, ages 18 to 49.

This sequence originates from a woman in her thirties or forties in good health. Some clones in this sample may be carry-over from other donors' samples. The specimen sequenced was PBMCs. V is TRBV11-3 and J is TRBJ2-5, with D uncertain. CDR3 loop: CASSRTQETQYF. The CDR3 DNA sequence: TGTGCCAGCAGCCGGACCCAAGAGACCCAGTACTTC.